This TCR beta chain emerged from a study of blood T cell repertoires in COVID-19. V lost 6 bases and J lost 4, with 16 bases in between. Germline CDR1 is SGHTA and CDR2 is FQGNSA. This CDR3 region has 15 residues. In terms of age and location, participants ranged from roughly 18 to 90 years and lived in about 25 US areas. Participants' reported clinical history set cohort assignment. Measured with immunoSEQ multiplex PCR; TCRdb has only the in-frame clones, and not every one. The table records fewer than 250,000 clones, less than 90% of them present only once. This clonotype originated in a woman aged 40-49 years who had recovered from COVID-19. The V and J genes are TRBV7-2 and TRBJ1-3; tentatively, D is TRBD1 (5 bases). The sequencing sample was made of PBMCs or T cells enriched from blood (not recorded which). CDR3 sequence: CASSPSGVWGNTIYF. CDR3 bases: TGTGCCAGCAGTCCATCGGGGGTGTGGGGAAACACCATATATTTT.